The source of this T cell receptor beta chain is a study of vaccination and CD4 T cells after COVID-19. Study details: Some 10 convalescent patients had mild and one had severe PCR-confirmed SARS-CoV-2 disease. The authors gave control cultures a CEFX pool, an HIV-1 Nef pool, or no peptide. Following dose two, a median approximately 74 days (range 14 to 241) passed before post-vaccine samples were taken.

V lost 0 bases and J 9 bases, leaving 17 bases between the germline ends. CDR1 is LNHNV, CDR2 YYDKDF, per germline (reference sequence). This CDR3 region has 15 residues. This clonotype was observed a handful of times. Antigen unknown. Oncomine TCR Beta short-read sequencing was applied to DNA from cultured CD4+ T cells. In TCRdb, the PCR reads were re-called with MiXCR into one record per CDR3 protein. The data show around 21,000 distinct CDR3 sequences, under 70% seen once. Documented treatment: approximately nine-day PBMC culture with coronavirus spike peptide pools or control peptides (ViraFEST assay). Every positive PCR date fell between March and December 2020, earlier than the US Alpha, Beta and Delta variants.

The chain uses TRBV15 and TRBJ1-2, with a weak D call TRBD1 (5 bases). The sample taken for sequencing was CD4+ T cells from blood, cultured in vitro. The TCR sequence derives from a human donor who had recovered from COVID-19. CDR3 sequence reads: CATSREGTGQISYTF. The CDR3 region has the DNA TGTGCCACCAGCAGAGAAGGTACAGGACAAATAAGCTACACCTTC.